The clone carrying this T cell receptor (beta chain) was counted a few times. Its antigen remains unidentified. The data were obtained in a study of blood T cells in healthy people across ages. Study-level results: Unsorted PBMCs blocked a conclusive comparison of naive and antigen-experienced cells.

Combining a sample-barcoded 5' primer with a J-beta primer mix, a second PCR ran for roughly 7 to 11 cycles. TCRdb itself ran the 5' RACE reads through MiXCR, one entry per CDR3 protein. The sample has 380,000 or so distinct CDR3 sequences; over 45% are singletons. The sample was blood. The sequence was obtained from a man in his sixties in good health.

This CDR3 is CASSRAGGSADTQYF. The CDR3 DNA sequence: TGCGCCAGCAGCCGAGCGGGGGGGTCCGCAGATACGCAGTATTTT. The chain employs TRBV5-1 and TRBJ2-3; 10 bases line up with TRBD2. Germline V gene lookup returns CDR1 SGHRS and CDR2 YFSETQ. This CDR3 is 15 amino acids long. Losses at the gene ends were 4 bases for V and 4 bases for J; bases not matched to a gene: 6.